This entry describes one T cell receptor (beta chain). The protocol was immunoSEQ multiplex PCR, while the TCRdb copy is restricted to in-frame clones and leaves out a portion. Among around 50,000 clones listed, approximately 95% were seen once. The data were taken from a study of technical replicates of blood from a handful of donors. This CDR3 comprises 19 residues. V lost 6 bases to trimming and J lost 2 bases; unmatched junction nucleotides: 17. The germline V gene has CDR1 WSHSY and CDR2 SAAADI. The specimen sequenced was T cells isolated from PBMCs. The V gene is TRBV10-2, the J gene TRBJ2-1; 9 bases are shared with TRBD2. The sequence was obtained from a human donor in good health. CDR3: CASSGPRSTSSGAYNEQFF. The CDR3 DNA is TGCGCCAGCAGCGGGCCCCGATCGACCTCTAGCGGGGCCTACAATGAGCAGTTCTTC.